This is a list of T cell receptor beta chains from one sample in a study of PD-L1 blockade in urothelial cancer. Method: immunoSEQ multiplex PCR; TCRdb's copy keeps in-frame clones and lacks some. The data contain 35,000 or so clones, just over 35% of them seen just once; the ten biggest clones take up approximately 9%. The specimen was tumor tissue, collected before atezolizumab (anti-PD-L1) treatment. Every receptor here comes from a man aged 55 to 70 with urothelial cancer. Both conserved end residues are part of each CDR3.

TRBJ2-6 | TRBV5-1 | CASSPSDRYLSGANVLTF
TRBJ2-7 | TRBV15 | CATSRSSSSYEQYF
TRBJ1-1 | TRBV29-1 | CSVKGGRDTEAFF
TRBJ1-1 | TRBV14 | CASTPQGFTEAFF
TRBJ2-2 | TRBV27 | CASSLQGGGTGELFF
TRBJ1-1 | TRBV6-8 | CASSTRGARVNTEAFF
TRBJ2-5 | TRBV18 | CASSSRTGPETQYF
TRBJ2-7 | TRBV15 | CATSMGTSGRGYEQYF
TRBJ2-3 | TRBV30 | CAWSVYSSPSTDTQYF
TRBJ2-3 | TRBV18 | CASSLRGATDTQYF
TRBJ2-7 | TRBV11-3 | CASSLVAGTDYEQYF
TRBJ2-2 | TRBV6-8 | CASSHGVGHDGELFF
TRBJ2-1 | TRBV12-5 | CASGLAEGAPQFF
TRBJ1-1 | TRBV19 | CASSTSGFSAFF
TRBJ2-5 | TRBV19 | CASSNRDSLGETQYF
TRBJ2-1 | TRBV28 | CAGRGTSGNNEQFF
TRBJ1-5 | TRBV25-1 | CASSVDTSNQPQHF
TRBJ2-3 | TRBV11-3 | CASSTQGGMSTDTQYF
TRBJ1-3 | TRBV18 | CASSRTATLSSGNTIYF
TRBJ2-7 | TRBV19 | CASSIEPSYEQYF
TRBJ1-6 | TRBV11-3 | CASSYQGGRGSPLHF
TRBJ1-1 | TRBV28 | CASSLSLNTEAFF
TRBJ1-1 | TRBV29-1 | CSVLGQGYLGAFF
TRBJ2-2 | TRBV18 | CASSPPNTGELFF
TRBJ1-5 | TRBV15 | CATSRDLGTGNQPQHF
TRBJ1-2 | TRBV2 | CASKPGRSDGYTF
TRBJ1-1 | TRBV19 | CASSIVPFGAFF
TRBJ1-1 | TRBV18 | CASTKTGSTEAFF
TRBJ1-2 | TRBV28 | CASRPTVPSNYGYTF
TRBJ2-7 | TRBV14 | CASSQLPGSNTGRSYEQYF
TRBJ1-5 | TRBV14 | CASSQELGDRAYPSNQPQHF
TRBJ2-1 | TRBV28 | CASSPGLNRYNEQFF
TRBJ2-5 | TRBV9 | CASSVPTGGQETQYF
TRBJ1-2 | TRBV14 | CASSPSSSPWGYTF
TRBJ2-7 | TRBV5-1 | CASSLGAGNSYEQYF
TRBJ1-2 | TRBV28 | CASSLYPRYGYTF
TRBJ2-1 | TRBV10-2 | CASVGGGGSEQFF
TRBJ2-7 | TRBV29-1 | CSVEGEGSYEQYF
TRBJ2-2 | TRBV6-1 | CASSEGGQGVGELFF
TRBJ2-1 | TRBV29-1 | CSVEERFGTGEQFF
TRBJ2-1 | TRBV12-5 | CASGLVSGGAGEQFF
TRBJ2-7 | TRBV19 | CASSSGGYEQYF
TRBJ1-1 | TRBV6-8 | CASRSGTKSFIGTEAFF
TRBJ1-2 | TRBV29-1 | CSVVLPGAQGYTF
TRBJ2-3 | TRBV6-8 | CASKVAGGHPDTQYF
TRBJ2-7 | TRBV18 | CASSPRGTVGQVPF
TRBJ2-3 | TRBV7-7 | CASSTGQASTDTQYF
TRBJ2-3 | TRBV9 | CASSETRTDTQYF
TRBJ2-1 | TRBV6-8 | CASRRDYNEQFF
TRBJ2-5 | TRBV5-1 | CASSFGLAGGGETQYF
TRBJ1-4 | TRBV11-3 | CASSSQTSGGEKLFF
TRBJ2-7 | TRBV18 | CASSPAGTTYSYEQYF
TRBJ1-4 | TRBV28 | CASNSGAEEKLFF